The rows below give T cell receptor beta chains drawn from one sample of a study of OX40 agonist ivuxolimab in advanced cancers. Only in-frame clones appear in the TCRdb table, and some are missing; sequencing was by immunoSEQ multiplex PCR. The top ten clones hold less than 15% of a sample with about 42,000 clones, more than 70% of them seen once. Sequenced material: CD4+ or CD8+ T cells sorted from blood, taken in a trial of the OX40 agonist ivuxolimab. The receptors were gathered from an adult with an advanced solid tumor such as melanoma, head and neck, liver or kidney cancer. The conserved cysteine and the conserved F or W are not part of the CDR3 here. Each record gives: CDR3 length, V gene, CDR3 protein.

12	TRBV28	ASSYSGGHYEQY
13	TRBV5-6	ASSLAHRVGEKLF
11	TRBV29-1	SVTGRLVYEQY
15	TRBV11-3	ASSSPPGLAGTGELF
12	TRBV18	ASSRQGQNTEAF
12	TRBV27	ASSPDRWRNEQF
12	TRBV10-2	ASSEGQGNEKLF
10	TRBV5-1	ASSLSEETQY
12	TRBV7-9	ASSLGQLNTEAF
9	TRBV29-1	SAKGGTEAF
13	TRBV5-1	ASSFYSPTEEKLF
13	TRBV18	ASSPQRTPNYGYT
9	TRBV28	ASTDFLEAF
9	TRBV20-1	SLKKQETQY
12	TRBV5-6	ASSLSHTSYEQY
13	TRBV6-1	ASSEVDSTFYEQY
10	TRBV9	ATHESYNEQF
16	TRBV4-2	ASSSSRQGAGTNEKLF
13	TRBV6-5	ASSLAGDRYNEQF
10	TRBV25-1	ASRASGYEQY
15	TRBV15	ATSRARVRGQPETQY
13	TRBV6-1	ASSEAPGQSYEQY